This passage covers 15 T cell receptor beta chains from one sample sequenced in a study of cytomegalovirus exposure and HLA in healthy donors. This PCR relied on a set of 60 Vbeta primers and 13 Jbeta primers. Measured with immunoSEQ multiplex PCR; TCRdb has only the in-frame clones, and not every one. The data hold about 94,000 clones, with about 80% observed a single time. The sample taken for sequencing was PBMCs. These receptor sequences come from a male donor in good health and CMV-seronegative.

This rearrangement joins TRBV7-9 to TRBJ1-4, with D uncertain. The length of the CDR3 is 15 residues. V gave up 5 bases and J gave up 3 bases, with 13 bases separating them. Germline values: CDR1 SEHNR, CDR2 FQNEAQ (reference sequence). CDR3 loop: CASSPQRGANEKLFF. The CDR3 region has the DNA TGTGCCAGCAGCCCTCAGCGGGGTGCTAATGAAAAACTGTTTTTT.

The chain combines TRBV28 with TRBJ1-2, with 9 bases aligning to TRBD1. This CDR3 is built from 17 residues. Germline values: CDR1 MDHEN, CDR2 SYDVKM. Losses at the gene ends were 7 bases for V and 8 bases for J; bases not matched to a gene: 20. The CDR3 protein is CASTVPGQGTNGAGYTF. CDR3 nucleotide sequence: TGTGCCAGCACCGTTCCGGGACAGGGCACAAACGGGGCGGGCTACACCTTC.

This clone came up a few times. The J gene is TRBJ1-1, the V gene TRBV7-2, with D uncertain. CDR1 and CDR2 (germline): SGHTA, FQGNSA. V lost 1 base and J lost 11, with 8 bases in between. CDR3 length: 11 residues. Here the CDR3 reads CASSLETSAFF. CDR3 nucleotide sequence: TGTGCCAGCAGCTTAGAAACTTCGGCTTTCTTT.

V gene TRBV7-2 combines with J gene TRBJ1-1, with 7 positions matching TRBD1. The length of the CDR3 is 16 residues. Germline V gene sequence: CDR1 SGHTA, CDR2 FQGNSA. After removal of 5 bases from V and 4 bases from J, the junction contained 13 bases not matched to a gene. Written as DNA, the CDR3 is TGTGCCAGCAGCCCATACACAGGGGCGCGGGGCACTGAAGCTTTCTTT. Encoded protein: CASSPYTGARGTEAFF.

In its sample, this clone was seen once. This chain joins TRBV10-3 and TRBJ1-1; 7 bases align to TRBD1. Looked up from germline, CDR1 is ENHRY and CDR2 is SYGVKD. V gave up 3 bases and J gave up 3 bases; unmatched junction bases: 10. The CDR3 length is 16 residues. CDR3 region: CAISETGFRGDTEAFF. As DNA, the CDR3 is TGTGCCATCAGTGAAACAGGCTTCAGGGGGGACACTGAAGCTTTCTTT.

Notes on this clone: Other DNA sequences in the sample encode the same CDR3. The CDR3 DNA reads TGTGCCAGCAGCTTAGGTGGCAGTCAGCCCCAGCATTTT. Protein: CASSLGGSQPQHF. This sequence joins TRBV7-9 and TRBJ1-5, with unresolved D. The CDR3 contains 13 residues. Trimming stripped 1 base from V and 6 bases from J, with 7 bases between. Per the germline V gene, CDR1 is SEHNR and CDR2 is FQNEAQ (reference sequence).

The chain uses TRBV30 and TRBJ1-4; 10 nucleotides match TRBD1. The V gene end was trimmed by 2 bases and the J gene end by 11 bases; junction bases not matched to a gene: 8. CDR1 is GTSNPN, CDR2 SVGIG, per germline (reference sequence). The CDR3 sequence is 14 residues long. The CDR3 sequence is CAWSKDRGQEKLFF. For the CDR3, the DNA is TGTGCCTGGAGTAAAGACAGGGGGCAGGAGAAACTGTTTTTT.

This sequence joins TRBV9 and TRBJ2-7, with 7 bases that match TRBD1. V was pared by 0 bases and J by 1 base, with 1 base of the junction left unmatched. Per the germline V gene, CDR1 is SGDLS and CDR2 is YYNGEE. This CDR3 has 14 amino acids. The CDR3, as DNA: TGTGCCAGCAGCGTAGGGGACAGTTCCTACGAGCAGTACTTC. It yields the protein CASSVGDSSYEQYF.

This clone was counted a few times. The chain carries TRBV2 and TRBJ1-2; 7 bases agree with TRBD1. The germline gives CDR1 SNHLY, CDR2 FYNNEI. Trimming took 5 bases from V and 6 from J; bases not matched to a gene: 12. This CDR3 has 15 residues. DNA for the CDR3: TGTGCCAGCAGTTACGGACAGGAAGGGCTTGATGGCTACACCTTC. Protein sequence: CASSYGQEGLDGYTF.

The chain links TRBV29-1 to TRBJ2-7; possibly TRBD1 for D (5 bases). This CDR3 contains 16 residues. Germline V gene data show CDR1 as SQVTM and CDR2 as ANQGSEA. V lost 4 bases, J lost 0 bases, and 19 bases lay in between. The CDR3 sequence: CSVGPPGIWGSYEQYF. Written as DNA, the CDR3 is TGCAGCGTTGGTCCCCCAGGGATTTGGGGCTCCTACGAGCAGTACTTC.

The V and J genes are TRBV27 and TRBJ1-5, with a tentative D call TRBD1 (5 bases). The CDR3 is 13 residues long. The germline V gene encodes CDR1 MNHEY and CDR2 SMNVEV (reference sequence). V lost 2 bases, J lost 4 bases, and 6 bases lay in between. CDR3 DNA sequence: TGTGCCAGCAGTTTAAGGGGAAATCAGCCCCAGCATTTT. Its protein is CASSLRGNQPQHF.

This clone has only a few counts. The chain couples TRBV11-2 to TRBJ2-2; TRBD2 agrees at 8 bases. This CDR3 comprises 15 residues. CDR1 and CDR2 (germline): SGHAT, FQNNGV. Unmatched junction bases numbered 9, after V lost 5 bases and J lost 7 bases. DNA of the CDR3: TGTGCCAGCAGCGCACGCGGGGGGACCCTCGGGGAGCTGTTTTTT. Its translation is CASSARGGTLGELFF.

The chain links TRBV7-2 to TRBJ2-1; 7 bases are a match to TRBD1. The length of the CDR3 is 14 residues. Germline V gives CDR1 SGHTA, CDR2 FQGNSA. The J segment lost 6 bases and the V segment lost 5 bases, leaving 7 bases of the junction unmatched. In DNA form, the CDR3 reads TGTGCCAGCAGCACCCGGACAGGAGTCAATGAGCAGTTCTTC. Protein product: CASSTRTGVNEQFF. Full variable domain (remainder filled in from reference TRBV7-2 and TRBJ2-1): GAGVSQSPSNKVTEKGKDVELRCDPISGHTALYWYRQSLGQGLEFLIYFQGNSAPDKSGLPSDRFSAERTGGSVSTLTIQRTQQEDSAVYLCASSTRTGVNEQFFGPGTRLTVL.

This clone has only a few counts. The chain carries TRBV7-2 and TRBJ1-6, with 7 nucleotides matching TRBD1. The J segment lost 0 bases and the V segment lost 4 bases, leaving 12 bases of the junction unmatched. CDR1 is SGHTA and CDR2 is FQGNSA in the germline V gene. This CDR3 spans 19 amino acids. Here the CDR3 DNA reads TGTGCCAGCAGCTCAGACAGGGTCATAGGGAGCTCCTATAATTCACCCCTCCACTTT. Its translation is CASSSDRVIGSSYNSPLHF.

This sequence joins TRBV11-2 and TRBJ2-2, with TRBD1 as a possible D gene (5 bases). The germline gives CDR1 SGHAT, CDR2 FQNNGV. V was shortened by 1 base and J by 4 bases, with 10 bases between the two germline ends. This CDR3 is built from 15 residues. CDR3 loop: CASSLGTHSTGELFF. CDR3 DNA sequence: TGTGCCAGCAGCTTAGGGACACACTCCACCGGGGAGCTGTTTTTT.